This paragraph covers one TCR beta chain sequence. There are many counts of this clonotype. This clone's antigen is unknown. No clone much larger than this one lies a single base away; base qualities are absent. The germline V gene (reference sequence) sets CDR1 to MNHEY and CDR2 to SMNVEV. The CDR3 sequence holds 15 residues, the cysteine and phenylalanine included. The entry retains the CDR3 DNA only, 45 bases that are in frame from base 1. V is shortened by 5 bases, J by 0 bases, and the region joining them spans 13 bases. This entry is derived from a study of Graves' ophthalmopathy and Graves' hyperthyroidism (dated by TCRdb to the late 2010s). Turning to the overall study: Peripheral blood was collected at initial diagnosis, before any treatment. For training and testing, the 80 to 100 patients in the discovery cohort were randomly divided in a 7:3 ratio. Following sampling, methimazole starting at 30 mg daily was administered to hyperthyroidism patients, and high-dose intravenous methylprednisolone was administered to ophthalmopathy patients. In total, 120 to 150 blood samples were TCR-sequenced: under 45 ophthalmopathy, some 80 hyperthyroidism and some 17 hyperthyroidism-to-ophthalmopathy patients. In roughly six hyperthyroidism patients, the T-cell repertoires found in thyroid tissue were compared with those found in blood. To explore V-J signatures that distinguish ophthalmopathy from hyperthyroidism, a discovery set of 100 patients was enrolled, made up of 40 to 45 with ophthalmopathy and some 58 with stable hyperthyroidism. For independent validation, a separate cohort was made up of around 18 hyperthyroidism patients plus 17 patients who later progressed from hyperthyroidism to ophthalmopathy. The study used TCR beta repertoire signatures to distinguish Graves' ophthalmopathy from Graves' hyperthyroidism and to predict progression to ophthalmopathy.

Stable hyperthyroidism was defined as no progression to ophthalmopathy within 18 months of follow-up. The hyperthyroidism patients were 18 to 65 years old and newly diagnosed, with a disease duration of less than 2 months. Patients were excluded if they had other autoimmune diseases, uncontrolled infections, pregnancy or lactation. Clinical symptoms, serum thyroxine, TRAb, thyroid ultrasound and orbital computed tomography were used for diagnosis. Using Ficoll-Paque density gradient centrifugation, PBMCs were isolated from less than 11 ml of fresh peripheral blood. Total RNA was extracted with Trizol reagent and quality-checked on an Agilent 2100 Bioanalyzer. Points the paper makes about the study in general: No statistical method was used to predetermine the sample size, and group allocation was not hidden from the investigators. In validation, the model predicted ophthalmopathy progression with over 60% sensitivity and around 72% specificity; fewer than 15 predicted patients were CT-confirmed with GO in a median of about 6.2 months. Most expanded thyroid clonotypes with frequency above 0.001 were also detected in blood, suggesting blood repertoires may reflect the thyroid immune response. Ophthalmopathy was separated from stable hyperthyroidism by the 13-signature model with 87.88% sensitivity and 81% to 84% specificity in cross-validation and with 80%/75% in the test set.

For repertoire sequencing, the TCR beta CDR3 regions were amplified from RNA transcripts. The first round was an RT-PCR using HTBI primers with the Qiagen OneStep RT-PCR kit, and this first round was followed by a second-round multiplex PCR, then size selection and purification. Sequencing of the libraries was carried out on an Illumina HiSeq2000 in paired-end mode with 100 bp reads. The paper's processing steps were these. SOAPnuke was used to process the reads, throwing out any read that had adapters, had uncalled bases, had a mean Phred below 15, or lacked an exact constant-primer or identifier match. High-quality paired reads were merged with COPE v1.2.5. Unique nucleotide sequences were defined as clonotypes and aligned to IMGT TRB V, D and J references using MiTCR v1.1. Only V-J combinations with frequency above 0.0001 were analysed, covering around 99% of repertoires. For each V-J combination, a TCR clonal expansion and chaos score was defined as the ratio of F50 clonal expansion to chaos observed in the TCRdist matrix. Welch's t-statistics and random forest were used to reduce the features to about a dozen V-J combinations, which were then used as input to a naive Bayes classifier. The Morisita-Horn index was used to measure how similar the thyroid and blood repertoires were. TCRdb trimmed the raw reads at Q25, called clones with MiXCR and kept productive beta chains. Rows matching on CDR3 protein sequence are summarized as one entry with the most common DNA and genes. TCRdb, not the original authors, processed these V and J calls. The sample table shows around 400,000 distinct CDR3 sequences, and roughly 21% are seen once. The ten largest clones take up around 3.1% of the sample.

This sequence originates from a woman aged 18-35 years with stable Graves' hyperthyroidism. Donor details come from another sample of the same person, matched by shared clones. The rearrangement joined TRBV27 to TRBJ1-1, with a weak D call of TRBD1 (5 bases match). Material: peripheral blood. The CDR3 here reads CASSPGRGMNTEAFF. The base sequence is TGTGCCAGCAGTCCAGGGCGGGGGATGAACACTGAAGCTTTCTTT.